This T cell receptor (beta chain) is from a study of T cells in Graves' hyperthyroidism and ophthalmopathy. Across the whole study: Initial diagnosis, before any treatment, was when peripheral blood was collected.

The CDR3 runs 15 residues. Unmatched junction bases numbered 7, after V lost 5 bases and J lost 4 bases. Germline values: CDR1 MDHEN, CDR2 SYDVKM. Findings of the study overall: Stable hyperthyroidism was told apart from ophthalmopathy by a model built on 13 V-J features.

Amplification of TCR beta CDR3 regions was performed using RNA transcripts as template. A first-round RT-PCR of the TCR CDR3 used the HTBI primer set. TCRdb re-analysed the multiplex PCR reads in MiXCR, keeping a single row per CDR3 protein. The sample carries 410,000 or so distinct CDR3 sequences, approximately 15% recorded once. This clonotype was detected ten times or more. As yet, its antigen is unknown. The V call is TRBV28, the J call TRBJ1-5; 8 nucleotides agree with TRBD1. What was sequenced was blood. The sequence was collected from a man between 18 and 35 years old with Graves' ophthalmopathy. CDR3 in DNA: TGTGCCAGCAGTCTTACCGGGACAGGTAATCAGCCCCAGCATTTT. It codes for CASSLTGTGNQPQHF.